This entry lists 23 T cell receptor beta chains sequenced from one sample in a study of cytomegalovirus exposure and HLA in healthy donors. 13 Jbeta primers and 60 Vbeta primers were used for the PCR. Sequenced by immunoSEQ multiplex PCR; TCRdb stores in-frame clones only, minus some. The sample records roughly 100,000 clones, approximately 77% being singletons. Specimen: PBMCs. These receptors were obtained from a woman in her thirties or forties in good health and CMV-seronegative.

This clone was recorded only once. The V and J genes are TRBV4-2 and TRBJ2-1; 8 bases align to TRBD1. With V trimmed by 4 bases and J by 4 bases, 6 bases remained unmatched. The CDR3 extends over 15 amino acids. Looked up from germline, CDR1 is LGHNA and CDR2 is YNFKEQ. CDR3 sequence: CASSPTGGEYNEQFF. CDR3 nucleotide sequence: TGTGCCAGCAGCCCTACAGGGGGTGAGTACAATGAGCAGTTCTTC.

V usage is TRBV9 and J usage is TRBJ2-1; 9 nucleotides agree with TRBD2. This CDR3 contains 18 residues. V shed 3 bases and J 8 bases; nucleotides not matched to a gene: 18. Per the germline V gene, CDR1 is SGDLS and CDR2 is YYNGEE. CDR3 sequence: CASSGPPVLAGGPHEQFF. The CDR3 DNA sequence: TGTGCCAGCAGCGGCCCCCCGGTGCTTGCGGGGGGGCCACATGAGCAGTTCTTC.

The V call is TRBV19, the J call TRBJ2-1, with a possible D match to TRBD2 (7 bases). This CDR3 comprises 14 residues. Germline CDR1 reads LNHDA; CDR2 reads SQIVND (reference sequence). Trimming pared 4 bases from V and 5 bases from J, leaving 12 bases between. In nucleotides, the CDR3 is TGTGCCAGTAGTACATCGGGGGGCCACAATGAGCAGTTCTTC. The encoded protein is CASSTSGGHNEQFF.

The rearrangement joins TRBV4-1 to TRBJ2-7; TRBD1 matches 8 bases. The CDR3 is 15 amino acids. CDR1 MGHRA and CDR2 YSYEKL come from the germline V gene. V lost 0 bases and J lost 4; bases outside the gene matches: 5. The CDR3 DNA is TGCGCCAGCAGCCAAGATGGACAGGGCTTTTACGAGCAGTACTTC. This translates into CASSQDGQGFYEQYF.

The rearrangement joins TRBV23-1 to TRBJ2-7, with 7 nucleotides matching TRBD1. TRBV23-1 is given ORF status, its function remaining uncertain. The CDR3 is 16 residues long. Trimming at V came to 1 base and at J to 4 bases, leaving 10 bases not matched to a gene. CDR3 DNA sequence: TGCGCCAGCAGTCAATACCACAGGGGCGAAAATTACGAGCAGTACTTC. Protein sequence: CASSQYHRGENYEQYF.

In its sample, this clone was seen once. The chain links TRBV5-1 to TRBJ2-1; tentative D call: TRBD1 (6 bases). CDR1 and CDR2 (germline): SGHRS, YFSETQ. The CDR3 covers 13 residues. V lost 6 bases to trimming and J lost 4 bases, with 11 bases between them. CDR3 coding DNA: TGCGCCAGCACAGGGGAGAATTACAATGAGCAGTTCTTC. Translated, it gives CASTGENYNEQFF.

DNA for the CDR3: TGTGCCAGCAGCCCTCCGGGACAGGGCTATGGCTACACCTTC. Translating it yields CASSPPGQGYGYTF. The chain couples TRBV7-9 to TRBJ1-2; TRBD1 aligns across 9 bases. Trimming took 5 bases from V and 4 from J; bases not matched to a gene: 5. The germline V gene has CDR1 SEHNR and CDR2 FQNEAQ (reference sequence). The CDR3 length is 14 residues.

This clone was counted a few times. This CDR3 is CASSLAGVLGELFF. The DNA of the CDR3 is TGCGCCAGCAGCTTGGCCGGGGTCCTCGGGGAGCTGTTTTTT. The V call is TRBV5-1, the J call TRBJ2-2, with D perhaps TRBD2 (5 bases). V was trimmed by 0 bases and J by 7 bases, leaving 10 bases between them. Germline V gives CDR1 SGHRS, CDR2 YFSETQ. The CDR3 totals 14 residues.

V usage is TRBV6-5 and J usage is TRBJ1-5, with a weak D call TRBD1 (5 bases). Germline assignment: CDR1 MNHEY and CDR2 SVGAGI. This CDR3 is 13 amino acids long. The ends were cut back, 6 bases at V and 2 bases at J, with 8 bases in the middle. The CDR3 nucleotides are TGTGCCAGCAGGGGGCGCGGCAATCAGCCCCAGCATTTT. Residues: CASRGRGNQPQHF.

The V gene is TRBV19, the J gene TRBJ2-3; 10 nucleotides agree with TRBD2. The V segment lost 5 bases and the J segment 5 bases; nucleotides outside the gene matches: 13. This CDR3 has 17 residues. Germline V gene lookup returns CDR1 LNHDA and CDR2 SQIVND (reference sequence). The DNA of the CDR3 is TGTGCCAGTAGTCGGTTGGCTAGCGGGGGAACTGGAGATACGCAGTATTTT. Protein: CASSRLASGGTGDTQYF.

This sequence joins TRBV19 and TRBJ2-7; maybe TRBD1 (5 bases). The V gene's germline CDR1 is LNHDA and CDR2 SQIVND (reference sequence). CDR3 length equals 12 residues. The V gene lost 5 bases and the J gene lost 3 bases, with 8 bases spanning the gap. CDR3 DNA: TGTGCCAGTAGTGACAGTTACTACGAGCAGTACTTC. Translation gives CASSDSYYEQYF.

This chain connects TRBV6-6 to TRBJ1-1; D gene unclear. V lost 6 bases and J lost 0, with 5 bases in between. There are 12 residues in the CDR3. Germline V CDR1 and CDR2: MNHNY, SVGAGI (reference sequence). The CDR3 nucleotides are TGTGCCAGCAGAATCTTGAACACTGAAGCTTTCTTT. Encoded protein: CASRILNTEAFF.

The chain links TRBV29-1 to TRBJ2-7, with 8 bases fitting TRBD1. The trim removed 4 bases at V and 0 bases at J, leaving 5 bases unmatched. This CDR3 contains 14 residues. Germline CDR1 reads SQVTM; CDR2 reads ANQGSEA. The DNA for the CDR3 is TGCAGCGTTGGGACAGGGTTTCTCTCCTACGAGCAGTACTTC. It specifies CSVGTGFLSYEQYF.

The J gene is TRBJ2-7, the V gene TRBV7-6; a weak D match, TRBD1 (5 bases). This CDR3 has 12 residues. Deletions cut 5 bases from V and 3 bases from J, with 8 bases between. Germline assignment: CDR1 SGHVS and CDR2 FNYEAQ. The CDR3 coding sequence is TGTGCCAGCAGCCAGGACAACTACGAGCAGTACTTC. It yields the protein CASSQDNYEQYF.

The genes are TRBV19 and TRBJ2-2, with 10 bases aligning to TRBD1. Germline-derived CDR1 and CDR2 are LNHDA and SQIVND (reference sequence). CDR3 length equals 16 residues. V trimming: 5 bases; J trimming: 5 bases; junction bases outside the gene matches: 8. CDR3 sequence (DNA): TGTGCCAGTAGTGGGAGGCCGGGACAGGGGACCGGGGAGCTGTTTTTT. Its translation is CASSGRPGQGTGELFF.

This clone has only one observation. This chain joins TRBV11-2 and TRBJ1-1, with D perhaps TRBD1 (5 bases). Germline-derived CDR1 and CDR2 are SGHAT and FQNNGV. This CDR3 is 14 amino acids long. The germline V and J ends were trimmed by 1 base and 5 bases, with 11 bases remaining between them. CDR3 nucleotide sequence: TGTGCCAGCAGCTTAGGCTCAGGGAGGACTGAAGCTTTCTTT. Encoded protein: CASSLGSGRTEAFF.

The CDR3 loop is CSAPLGQQQYF. CDR3 DNA sequence: TGCAGTGCCCCCTTGGGACAGCAGCAGTATTTT. The rearrangement joins TRBV20-1 to TRBJ2-3; 7 bases map to TRBD1. V gave up 6 bases and J gave up 11 bases; unmatched junction bases: 8. CDR3 length: 11 amino acids. The V gene's germline CDR1 is DFQATT and CDR2 SNEGSKA (reference sequence).

The chain couples TRBV2 to TRBJ2-1; maybe TRBD1 (5 bases). V was clipped by 2 bases and J by 5 bases, with 7 bases between them. This CDR3 has 13 amino acids. CDR1 and CDR2 (germline): SNHLY, FYNNEI. The CDR3 nucleotides read TGTGCCAGCAGTGAAAACAGGCACAATGAGCAGTTCTTC. Its translation is CASSENRHNEQFF.

The V and J genes are TRBV27 and TRBJ2-1, with D possibly TRBD2 on 5 matching bases. Germline values: CDR1 MNHEY, CDR2 SMNVEV (reference sequence). This CDR3 contains 14 residues. V gave up 8 bases and J gave up 0 bases, with 11 bases separating them. CDR3: CASADFSSYNEQFF. Written as DNA, the CDR3 is TGTGCCAGCGCGGACTTTAGCTCCTACAATGAGCAGTTCTTC.

This clone was seen a handful of times. The chain carries TRBV10-2 and TRBJ2-2; 11 bases are shared with TRBD2. After removal of 5 bases from V and 1 base from J, the junction contained 3 bases not matched to a gene. Germline V lookup: CDR1 WSHSY, CDR2 SAAADI. The CDR3 sequence is 16 residues long. CDR3 residues: CASSPTSGVNTGELFF. The CDR3 DNA is TGCGCCAGCAGTCCGACTAGCGGGGTGAACACCGGGGAGCTGTTTTTT.

This chain connects TRBV18 to TRBJ1-5; 7 positions agree with TRBD1. V was clipped by 5 bases and J by 6 bases; unmatched bases: 1. The CDR3 extends over 12 amino acids. In germline, CDR1 is KGHSH, CDR2 LQKENI. CDR3: CASSTGVQPQHF. CDR3 nucleotide sequence: TGTGCCAGCTCAACAGGGGTTCAGCCCCAGCATTTT.

The chain carries TRBV4-3 and TRBJ1-1, with D unresolved. Trimming pared 0 bases from V and 1 base from J, leaving 6 bases between. Germline loops: CDR1 LGHNA, CDR2 YSLEER. This CDR3 region has 14 residues. The CDR3 spells CASSQDRKNTEAFF. CDR3 coding DNA: TGCGCCAGCAGCCAAGACAGAAAGAACACTGAAGCTTTCTTT.

The rearrangement links TRBV27 to TRBJ2-5, with D possibly matching TRBD1 (5 bases). The CDR3 spans 13 residues. V lost 7 bases and J lost 2, with 11 bases in between. In germline, CDR1 is MNHEY, CDR2 SMNVEV (reference sequence). The CDR3 here is CASKGWSQETQYF. DNA for the CDR3: TGTGCCAGCAAGGGGTGGTCTCAAGAGACCCAGTACTTC.